Below, 11 T cell receptor beta chains from the same sample are listed, as sequenced in a study of blood T cell repertoires in COVID-19. The method was immunoSEQ multiplex PCR; TCRdb's version includes in-frame clones alone and lacks a portion of them. The repertoire holds over 100,000 clones, with nearly 85% as singletons. Sequencing was carried out using peripheral blood. These receptor sequences come from a woman aged 50 to 60 with acute or convalescent COVID-19.

The chain combines TRBV19 with TRBJ2-1; 9 bases align to TRBD2. Trimming removed 4 bases from V and 5 bases from J; junction bases left unmatched: 6. The V gene's germline CDR1 is LNHDA and CDR2 SQIVND (reference sequence). This CDR3 region has 15 residues. The CDR3 region has the DNA TGTGCCAGTAGTAATCGAGCGGGGGGTAACAATGAGCAGTTCTTC. Amino acids: CASSNRAGGNNEQFF.

The V call is TRBV2, the J call TRBJ1-5; D is undetermined. The V end lost 6 bases, the J end lost 3 bases, and 12 bases lay between the germline ends. Germline V gene sequence: CDR1 SNHLY, CDR2 FYNNEI. The CDR3 contains 14 residues. CDR3 in DNA: TGTGCCAGCAGGAACGGGGATTACAATCAGCCCCAGCATTTT. This encodes CASRNGDYNQPQHF.

This sequence joins TRBV6-5 and TRBJ1-2, with a possible D match to TRBD1 (5 bases). With 7 bases removed from V and 8 bases from J, the gap between germline ends came to 23 bases. The germline CDR1 and CDR2 sequences are MNHEY and SVGAGI. The CDR3 runs to 15 residues. Here the CDR3 DNA reads TGTGCCAGCATCACCGACTGGGAGGTCGGGGGAGGCTACACCTTC. Its protein product is CASITDWEVGGGYTF.

The CDR3 region has the DNA TGTGCCAGCAGCGTTCTAGCGGGGGGGTTCACAGATACGCAGTATTTT. It translates to CASSVLAGGFTDTQYF. V usage is TRBV11-2 and J usage is TRBJ2-3, with 12 bases lining up with TRBD2. The CDR3 contains 16 residues. The trim removed 5 bases at V and 2 bases at J, leaving 5 bases unmatched. Germline CDR1 reads SGHAT; CDR2 reads FQNNGV.

The J gene is TRBJ2-3, the V gene TRBV14; D is uncertain. The CDR3 is 15 residues long. The germline V gene encodes CDR1 SGHDN and CDR2 FVKESK. V lost 2 bases, J lost 0 bases, and 9 bases lay in between. CDR3 nucleotide sequence: TGTGCCAGCAGCCAAAATGACATTAGCACAGATACGCAGTATTTT. It is translated as CASSQNDISTDTQYF.

The chain couples TRBV19 to TRBJ2-2; TRBD1 might be the D (6 bases). The CDR3 has 13 amino acids. Germline CDR1 reads LNHDA; CDR2 reads SQIVND (reference sequence). V was clipped by 5 bases and J by 7 bases, with 11 bases between them. The CDR3 spells CASSSQGVGELFF. The CDR3 bases are TGTGCCAGTAGTTCACAGGGCGTCGGGGAGCTGTTTTTT.

As to this clone: An end of the junction does not agree with germline; a read error may underlie this. The rearrangement uses TRBV2 and TRBJ1-2; perhaps TRBD1 as D (5 bases). There are 11 residues in the CDR3. Germline V gives CDR1 SNHLY, CDR2 FYNNEI. As DNA, the CDR3 is TGTGCCAGCAGTCGGAGGGGCGACCTGAGATTC. It codes for CASSRRGDLRF.

The chain couples TRBV4-1 to TRBJ1-2, with 10 positions matching TRBD1. The germline gives CDR1 MGHRA, CDR2 YSYEKL. CDR3 length: 16 residues. V was clipped by 0 bases and J by 2 bases; unmatched bases: 3. The CDR3 loop reads CASSQDRGQGNYGYTF. CDR3 nucleotide sequence: TGCGCCAGCAGCCAAGATCGGGGACAGGGGAACTATGGCTACACCTTC.

The chain uses TRBV5-1 and TRBJ1-2, with D perhaps matching TRBD1 (5 bases). Per germline, CDR1 SGHRS and CDR2 YFSETQ. Trimming removed 0 bases at V and 5 bases at J, with 8 bases between. CDR3 size: 13 residues. CDR3 DNA sequence: TGCGCCAGCAGCTTGGGTGGGGCTTATGGCTACACCTTC. This codes for CASSLGGAYGYTF.

This clone was found a few times. This chain connects TRBV9 to TRBJ1-5; possibly TRBD1 for D (6 bases). CDR3 length: 13 residues. V was cut by 7 bases and J by 2 bases, with 10 bases left in between. Germline V lookup: CDR1 SGDLS, CDR2 YYNGEE. The CDR3 protein is CASGRQGNQPQHF. For the CDR3, the DNA is TGTGCCAGCGGCCGACAGGGCAATCAGCCCCAGCATTTT.

V usage is TRBV15 and J usage is TRBJ1-3; unclear D gene. Per germline, CDR1 LNHNV and CDR2 YYDKDF (reference sequence). Trimming took 3 bases from V and 0 from J, leaving 15 bases between them. This CDR3 has 17 amino acids. CDR3 sequence: CATSRTPEIHSGNTIYF. The CDR3 region has the DNA TGTGCCACCAGCAGGACTCCAGAAATCCACTCTGGAAACACCATATATTTT.